Listed below are T cell receptor beta chains from one sample, sequenced in a study of CD8 T cells in Susac syndrome. TCRdb reprocessed the immunoSEQ multiplex PCR reads with MiXCR, giving one entry per CDR3 protein. The sample lists 150,000 to 160,000 distinct CDR3 sequences, approximately 94% occurring once. Sequencing was carried out using CD8+ T cells from PBMCs. The receptors were gathered from a human donor with multiple sclerosis. Each CDR3 is given with its conserved first and last residue. A D gene is named only where the DNA matches it firmly. Expanded clones are given a class, and other clones once, few, many or no size at all.

V,J,D,size,CDR3,DNA
TRBV7-9,TRBJ2-3,.,.,CASSGDSGGRTDTQYF,TGTGCCAGCAGCGGGGACTCGGGCGGGCGCACAGATACGCAGTATTTT
TRBV20-1,TRBJ2-7,.,.,CSATAKSYEQYF,TGCAGTGCTACGGCAAAGTCCTACGAGCAGTACTTC
TRBV3-1,TRBJ2-7,.,.,CASSLRYREGNEQYF,TGTGCCAGCAGCCTCCGGTACAGGGAGGGAAACGAGCAGTACTTC
TRBV20-1,TRBJ1-6,.,.,CSARDRRDSYNSPLHF,TGCAGTGCTAGAGATCGTAGAGACTCCTATAATTCACCCCTCCACTTT
TRBV2,TRBJ2-7,.,.,CASITFTGTYEQYF,TGTGCCAGCATTACATTTACAGGGACCTACGAGCAGTACTTC
TRBV20-1,TRBJ1-5,TRBD1,.,CSAFNRGQSQPQHF,TGCAGTGCTTTCAACAGGGGGCAAAGTCAGCCCCAGCATTTT
TRBV2,TRBJ2-1,.,once,CASGGPGTYNEQFF,TGTGCCAGCGGTGGGCCAGGGACCTACAATGAGCAGTTCTTC
TRBV5-1,TRBJ2-2,.,.,CASSLTYTGELFF,TGCGCCAGCAGCTTAACTTATACCGGGGAGCTGTTTTTT
TRBV5-1,TRBJ2-3,TRBD2,once,CASSLGRGGATDTQYF,TGCGCCAGCAGCTTGGGGCGGGGGGGAGCCACAGATACGCAGTATTTT
TRBV28,TRBJ2-7,TRBD1,.,CASSSTRQGPGYEQYF,TGTGCCAGCAGTTCCACGAGACAGGGGCCAGGCTACGAGCAGTACTTC
TRBV19,TRBJ2-7,TRBD1,.,CASGAGTGAYEQYF,TGTGCCAGTGGCGCCGGGACAGGGGCTTACGAGCAGTACTTC
TRBV12-3/TRBV12-4,TRBJ1-1,TRBD1,.,CASSPHDRVEAFF,TGTGCCAGCAGTCCTCACGACAGGGTGGAAGCTTTCTTT
TRBV27,TRBJ1-2,.,.,CASRTTARGSGYTF,TGTGCCAGCAGAACAACGGCCAGGGGATCTGGCTACACCTTC
TRBV27,TRBJ2-7,.,.,CASSLVGGRGHYEQYF,TGTGCCAGCAGTTTAGTGGGGGGAAGGGGGCACTACGAGCAGTACTTC
TRBV3-1,TRBJ1-2,.,.,CASSQEAGPANYGYTF,TGTGCCAGCAGCCAAGAGGCAGGGCCCGCGAACTATGGCTACACCTTC
TRBV21-1,TRBJ2-7,.,.,CASPTGSYEQYF,TGTGCCAGTCCGACAGGGTCCTACGAGCAGTACTTC
TRBV4-3,TRBJ2-7,.,.,CASSQDGYHYEQYF,TGCGCCAGCAGCCAAGATGGGTACCACTACGAGCAGTACTTC
TRBV15,TRBJ2-5,.,.,CATSRELGAFKETQYF,TGTGCCACCAGCAGAGAGTTGGGGGCGTTTAAAGAGACCCAGTACTTC
TRBV19,TRBJ1-2,.,.,CASSAPGTSYGYTF,TGTGCCAGTAGTGCGCCGGGGACCTCCTATGGCTACACCTTC
TRBV20-1,TRBJ2-1,TRBD2,.,CSARPFPVKRGYNEQFF,TGCAGTGCTAGACCCTTCCCAGTCAAGCGGGGCTACAATGAGCAGTTCTTC
TRBV29-1,TRBJ2-7,.,.,CSVLTGQTHYEQYF,TGCAGCGTCCTGACCGGGCAAACACACTACGAGCAGTACTTC
TRBV15,TRBJ2-7,TRBD1,.,CATSSDRGKTYEQYF,TGTGCCACCAGCTCCGACAGGGGGAAAACCTACGAGCAGTACTTC
TRBV29-1,TRBJ2-1,.,once,CSVEGVRTYNEQFF,TGCAGCGTTGAAGGTGTCAGGACCTACAATGAGCAGTTCTTC
TRBV4-3,TRBJ2-2,.,.,CASSPRQAPHGELFF,TGCGCCAGCAGCCCCCGACAGGCACCCCACGGGGAGCTGTTTTTT
TRBV2,TRBJ1-2,.,.,CASSDLVGGYGYTF,TGTGCCAGCAGTGATCTTGTTGGGGGGTATGGCTACACCTTC
TRBV7-8,TRBJ2-3,.,.,CASSLDFVDTQYF,TGTGCCAGCAGCTTGGACTTTGTGGATACGCAGTATTTT
TRBV15,TRBJ2-7,TRBD1,.,CATSRAGQEFDEQYF,TGTGCCACCAGCAGAGCGGGACAGGAATTCGACGAGCAGTACTTC
TRBV2,TRBJ1-1,TRBD1,.,CASSGQESFF,TGTGCCAGCTCGGGACAGGAGTCTTTCTTT
TRBV7-9,TRBJ2-5,TRBD2,.,CASQRGAQETQYF,TGTGCCAGCCAGCGGGGGGCCCAAGAGACCCAGTACTTC
TRBV7-9,TRBJ2-1,.,.,CASSLFPGEFSLYEQFF,TGTGCCAGCAGCCTCTTCCCCGGTGAGTTTTCACTCTATGAGCAGTTCTTC
TRBV9,TRBJ1-1,.,.,CASSPSGRLNTEAFF,TGTGCCAGCAGCCCCTCGGGACGGTTGAACACTGAAGCTTTCTTT